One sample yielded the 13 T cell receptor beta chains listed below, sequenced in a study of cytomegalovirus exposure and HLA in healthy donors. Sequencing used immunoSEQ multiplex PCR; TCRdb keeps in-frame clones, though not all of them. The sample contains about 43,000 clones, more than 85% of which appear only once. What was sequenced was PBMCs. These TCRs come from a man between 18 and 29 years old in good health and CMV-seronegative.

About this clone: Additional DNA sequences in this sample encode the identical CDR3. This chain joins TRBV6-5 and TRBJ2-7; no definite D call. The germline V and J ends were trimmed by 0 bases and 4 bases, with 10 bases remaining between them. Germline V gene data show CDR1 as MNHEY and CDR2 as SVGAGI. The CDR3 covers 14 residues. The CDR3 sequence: CASSYSNPGYEQYF. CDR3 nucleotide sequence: TGTGCCAGCAGTTACTCGAATCCCGGGTACGAGCAGTACTTC.

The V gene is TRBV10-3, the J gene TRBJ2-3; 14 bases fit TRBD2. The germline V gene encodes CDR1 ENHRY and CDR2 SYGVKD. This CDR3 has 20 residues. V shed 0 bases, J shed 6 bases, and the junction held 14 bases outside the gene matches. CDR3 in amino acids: CAISESNLKEGLAGADTQYF. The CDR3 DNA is TGTGCCATCAGTGAGTCTAATCTTAAGGAGGGACTAGCGGGAGCCGATACGCAGTATTTT.

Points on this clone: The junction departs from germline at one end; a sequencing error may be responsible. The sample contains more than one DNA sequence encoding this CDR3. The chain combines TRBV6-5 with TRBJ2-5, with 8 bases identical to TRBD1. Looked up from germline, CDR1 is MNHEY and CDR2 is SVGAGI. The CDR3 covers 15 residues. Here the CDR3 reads CASSYSQGAWETQYF. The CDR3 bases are TGTGCTAGCAGTTACTCCCAGGGGGCGTGGGAGACCCAGTACTTC.

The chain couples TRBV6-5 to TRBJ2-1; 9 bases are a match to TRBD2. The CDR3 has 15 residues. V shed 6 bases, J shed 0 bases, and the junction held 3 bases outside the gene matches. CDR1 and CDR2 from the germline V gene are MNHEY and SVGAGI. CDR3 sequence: CASRSGGSSYNEQFF. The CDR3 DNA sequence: TGTGCCAGCAGGAGCGGGGGGAGCTCCTACAATGAGCAGTTCTTC.

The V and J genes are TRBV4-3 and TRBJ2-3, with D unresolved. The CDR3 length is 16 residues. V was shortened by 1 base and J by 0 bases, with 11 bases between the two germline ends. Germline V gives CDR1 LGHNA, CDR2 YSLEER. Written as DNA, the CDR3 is TGCGCCAGCAGCCAAGTCAGTTCTTATAGCACAGATACGCAGTATTTT. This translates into CASSQVSSYSTDTQYF.

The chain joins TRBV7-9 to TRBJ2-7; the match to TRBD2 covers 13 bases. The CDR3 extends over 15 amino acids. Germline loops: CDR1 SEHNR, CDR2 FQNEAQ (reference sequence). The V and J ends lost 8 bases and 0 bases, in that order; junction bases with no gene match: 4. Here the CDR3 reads CASPTSGRLSYEQYF. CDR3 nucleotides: TGTGCCAGCCCGACTAGCGGGAGGCTCTCCTACGAGCAGTACTTC. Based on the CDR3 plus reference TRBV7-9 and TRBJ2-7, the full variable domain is DTGVSQNPRHKITKRGQNVTFRCDPISEHNRLYWYRQTLGQGPEFLTYFQNEAQLEKSRLLSDRFSAERPKGSFSTLEIQRTEQGDSAMYLCASPTSGRLSYEQYFGPGTRLTVT.

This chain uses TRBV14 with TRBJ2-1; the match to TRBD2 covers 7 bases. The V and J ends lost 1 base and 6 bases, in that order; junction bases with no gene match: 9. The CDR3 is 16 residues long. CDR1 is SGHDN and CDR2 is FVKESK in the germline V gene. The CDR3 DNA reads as TGTGCCAGCAGCCAAGTAACTAGCGCGACCGTCAATGAGCAGTTCTTC. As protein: CASSQVTSATVNEQFF.

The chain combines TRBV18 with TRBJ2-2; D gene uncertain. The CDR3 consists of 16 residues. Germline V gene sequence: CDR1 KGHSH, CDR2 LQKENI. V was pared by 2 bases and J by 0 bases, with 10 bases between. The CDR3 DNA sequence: TGTGCCAGCTCACCATTAAGACAAACGAACACCGGGGAGCTGTTTTTT. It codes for CASSPLRQTNTGELFF.

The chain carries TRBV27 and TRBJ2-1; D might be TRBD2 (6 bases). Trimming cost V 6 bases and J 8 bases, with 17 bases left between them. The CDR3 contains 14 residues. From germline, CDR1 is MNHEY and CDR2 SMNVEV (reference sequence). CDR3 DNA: TGTGCCAGCAGCCAAGGAGGAGGGTACGATGAGCAGTTCTTC. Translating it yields CASSQGGGYDEQFF.

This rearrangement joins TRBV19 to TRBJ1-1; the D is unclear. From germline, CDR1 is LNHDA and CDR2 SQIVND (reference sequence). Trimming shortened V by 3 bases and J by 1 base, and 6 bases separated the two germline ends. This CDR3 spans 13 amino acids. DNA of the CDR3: TGTGCCAGTAGTATTCGGGGGAACACTGAAGCTTTCTTT. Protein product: CASSIRGNTEAFF.

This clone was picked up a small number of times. CDR3 in DNA: TGTGCCAGCAGCCCGACAGGACCCACCGGGGAGCTGTTTTTT. This sequence encodes CASSPTGPTGELFF. This chain joins TRBV27 and TRBJ2-2, with D possibly TRBD1 on 6 matching bases. Trimming took 6 bases from V and 4 from J, leaving 12 bases between them. This CDR3 has 14 amino acids. Germline-derived CDR1 and CDR2 are MNHEY and SMNVEV (reference sequence).

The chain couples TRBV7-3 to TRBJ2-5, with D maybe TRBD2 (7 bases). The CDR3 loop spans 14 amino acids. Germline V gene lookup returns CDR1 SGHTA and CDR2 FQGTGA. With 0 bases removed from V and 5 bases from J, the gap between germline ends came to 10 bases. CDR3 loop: CASSLTGRGETQYF. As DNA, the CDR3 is TGTGCCAGCAGCTTAACTGGGAGGGGGGAGACCCAGTACTTC.

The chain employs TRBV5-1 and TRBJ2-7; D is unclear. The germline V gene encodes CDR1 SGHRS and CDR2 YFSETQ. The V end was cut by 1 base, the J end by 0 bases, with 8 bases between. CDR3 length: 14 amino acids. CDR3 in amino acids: CASSLTVTSYEQYF. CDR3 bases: TGCGCCAGCAGCTTGACGGTAACCTCCTACGAGCAGTACTTC.